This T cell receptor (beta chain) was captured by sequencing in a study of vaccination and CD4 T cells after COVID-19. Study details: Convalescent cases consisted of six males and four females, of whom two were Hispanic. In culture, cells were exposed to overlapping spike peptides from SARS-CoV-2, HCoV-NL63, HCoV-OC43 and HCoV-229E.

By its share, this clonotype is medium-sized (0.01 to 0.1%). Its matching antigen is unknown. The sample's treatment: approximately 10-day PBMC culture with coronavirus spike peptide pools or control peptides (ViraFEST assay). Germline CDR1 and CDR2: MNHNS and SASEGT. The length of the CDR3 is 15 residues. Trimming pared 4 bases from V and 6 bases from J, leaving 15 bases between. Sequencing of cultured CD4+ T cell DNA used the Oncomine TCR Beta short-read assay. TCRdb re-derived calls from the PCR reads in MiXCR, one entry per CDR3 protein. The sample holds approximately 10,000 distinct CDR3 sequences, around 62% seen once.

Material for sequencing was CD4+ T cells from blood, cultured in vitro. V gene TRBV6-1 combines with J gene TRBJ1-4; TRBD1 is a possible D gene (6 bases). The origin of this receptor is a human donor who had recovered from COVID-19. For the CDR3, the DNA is TGTGCCAGCAGTGCCGCCGGGGGCCTCGATGAAAAACTGTTTTTT. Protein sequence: CASSAAGGLDEKLFF.